A selection of T cell receptor beta chains follows, all from one sample in a study of persistence of HIV-infected CD4 T cells. No antigen has been assigned to these receptors. Data came from immunoSEQ multiplex PCR; TCRdb stores just in-frame clones and leaves some out. The repertoire holds about 40,000 clones, with roughly 74% as singletons. Sample: CD4+ T cells sorted from PBMCs after approximately 18-hour stimulation, taken from a patient who received antiretroviral therapy. These TCRs come from an adult man with HIV who was CMV-seropositive. The CDR3 runs from the conserved cysteine through the conserved F or W. A D gene is named only where the DNA matches it firmly. Some rows have no size entry. The others give once, few or many, or a class for an expanded clone.

j_gene: TRBJ2-3
d_gene: TRBD2
v_gene: TRBV7-2
abundance: NA
CDR3aa: CASRSRLAGGTDTQYF
CDR3nt: TGTGCCAGCAGATCCCGACTAGCGGGAGGTACAGATACGCAGTATTTT

j_gene: TRBJ2-1
d_gene: TRBD2
v_gene: TRBV7-8
abundance: NA
CDR3aa: CASSLAPSGGAYNEQFF
CDR3nt: TGTGCCAGCAGCTTAGCTCCTAGCGGGGGGGCATACAATGAGCAGTTCTTC

j_gene: TRBJ2-6
d_gene: NA
v_gene: TRBV4-2
abundance: NA
CDR3aa: CASSRTPLAASGANVLTF
CDR3nt: TGTGCCAGCAGCCGAACCCCTCTCGCGGCCTCTGGGGCCAACGTCCTGACTTTC

j_gene: TRBJ2-7
d_gene: NA
v_gene: TRBV5-1
abundance: NA
CDR3aa: CASSDPLQGRYF
CDR3nt: TGCGCCAGCAGCGATCCATTACAGGGTCGGTACTTC

j_gene: TRBJ1-3
d_gene: NA
v_gene: TRBV5-4
abundance: NA
CDR3aa: CASSLSPGSSTIYF
CDR3nt: TGTGCCAGCAGCTTGTCCCCAGGGAGTAGCACCATATATTTT

j_gene: TRBJ2-5
d_gene: NA
v_gene: TRBV11-3
abundance: NA
CDR3aa: CASSPGPGETQYF
CDR3nt: TGTGCCAGCAGCCCCGGGCCGGGGGAGACCCAGTACTTC

j_gene: TRBJ2-7
d_gene: TRBD1
v_gene: TRBV30
abundance: NA
CDR3aa: CAWSGDRGYEQYF
CDR3nt: TGTGCCTGGAGTGGGGACAGGGGCTACGAGCAGTACTTC

j_gene: TRBJ1-2
d_gene: NA
v_gene: TRBV27
abundance: NA
CDR3aa: CASAASGGSDYGYTF
CDR3nt: TGTGCCAGCGCAGCCAGCGGGGGGTCCGACTATGGCTACACCTTC

j_gene: TRBJ2-2
d_gene: TRBD2
v_gene: TRBV7-6
abundance: NA
CDR3aa: CASSSTSGKVTGELFF
CDR3nt: TGTGCCAGCAGCTCGACTAGCGGGAAAGTCACCGGGGAGCTGTTTTTT

j_gene: TRBJ1-5
d_gene: NA
v_gene: TRBV10-2
abundance: NA
CDR3aa: CASSEPLGPQGTQPQHF
CDR3nt: TGCGCCAGCAGTGAGCCGCTTGGGCCCCAGGGGACCCAGCCCCAGCATTTT

j_gene: TRBJ1-1
d_gene: NA
v_gene: TRBV9
abundance: few
CDR3aa: CASSPRTTVNTEAFF
CDR3nt: TGTGCCAGCAGCCCACGGACCACGGTGAACACTGAAGCTTTCTTT

j_gene: TRBJ2-7
d_gene: NA
v_gene: TRBV6-1
abundance: few
CDR3aa: CASSERGAVGTRAYEQYF
CDR3nt: TGTGCCAGCAGTGAAAGGGGGGCCGTTGGGACACGGGCCTACGAGCAGTACTTC

j_gene: TRBJ2-2
d_gene: NA
v_gene: TRBV10-3
abundance: few
CDR3aa: CAISERGETGELFF
CDR3nt: TGTGCCATCAGTGAAAGAGGGGAGACCGGGGAGCTGTTTTTT

j_gene: TRBJ2-5
d_gene: TRBD2
v_gene: TRBV10-3
abundance: once
CDR3aa: CAISLAGVGQETQYF
CDR3nt: TGTGCCATCAGTCTAGCGGGAGTCGGGCAAGAGACCCAGTACTTC

j_gene: TRBJ2-3
d_gene: NA
v_gene: TRBV12-3/TRBV12-4
abundance: NA
CDR3aa: CASSLTDTQYF
CDR3nt: TGTGCCAGCAGCCTGACAGATACGCAGTATTTT

j_gene: TRBJ2-5
d_gene: NA
v_gene: TRBV2
abundance: NA
CDR3aa: CASTTEETQYF
CDR3nt: TGTGCCAGCACGACGGAAGAGACCCAGTACTTC

j_gene: TRBJ1-1
d_gene: NA
v_gene: TRBV6-1
abundance: NA
CDR3aa: CASSERGYTEAFF
CDR3nt: TGTGCCAGCAGTGAAAGGGGATACACTGAAGCTTTCTTT

j_gene: TRBJ1-4
d_gene: NA
v_gene: TRBV7-9
abundance: few
CDR3aa: CASSPFLGGRGLYEKLFF
CDR3nt: TGTGCCAGCAGCCCGTTTTTGGGCGGTCGCGGGCTGTATGAAAAACTGTTTTTT

j_gene: TRBJ2-1
d_gene: NA
v_gene: TRBV25-1
abundance: NA
CDR3aa: CASRDSAHYNEQFF
CDR3nt: TGTGCCAGCAGGGACAGCGCACACTACAATGAGCAGTTCTTC

j_gene: TRBJ1-1
d_gene: NA
v_gene: TRBV10-3
abundance: once
CDR3aa: CAIKNGTFTEAFF
CDR3nt: TGTGCCATCAAAAACGGGACATTCACTGAAGCTTTCTTT

j_gene: TRBJ1-1
d_gene: TRBD1
v_gene: TRBV18
abundance: NA
CDR3aa: CASSPPLQGAATEAFF
CDR3nt: TGTGCCAGCTCACCACCACTACAGGGGGCAGCAACTGAAGCTTTCTTT

j_gene: TRBJ2-7
d_gene: NA
v_gene: TRBV5-4
abundance: NA
CDR3aa: CASSLDTKLTYEQYF
CDR3nt: TGTGCCAGCAGCTTAGACACTAAGTTAACCTACGAGCAGTACTTC

j_gene: TRBJ2-2
d_gene: NA
v_gene: TRBV12-3/TRBV12-4
abundance: NA
CDR3aa: CASRGRVTGELFF
CDR3nt: TGTGCCAGCAGAGGCAGGGTCACCGGGGAGCTGTTTTTT

j_gene: TRBJ1-4
d_gene: NA
v_gene: TRBV18
abundance: NA
CDR3aa: CASSPDSLDGLFF
CDR3nt: TGTGCCAGCTCACCCGACAGTTTAGACGGACTGTTTTTT

j_gene: TRBJ1-5
d_gene: NA
v_gene: TRBV30
abundance: NA
CDR3aa: CAWSLDSDNQPQHF
CDR3nt: TGTGCCTGGAGTCTGGACAGTGACAATCAGCCCCAGCATTTT

j_gene: TRBJ2-7
d_gene: NA
v_gene: TRBV18
abundance: NA
CDR3aa: CASSPPATYEQYF
CDR3nt: TGTGCCAGCTCACCACCAGCGACCTACGAGCAGTACTTC

j_gene: TRBJ1-2
d_gene: TRBD1
v_gene: TRBV5-1
abundance: NA
CDR3aa: CASSPGQAGYTF
CDR3nt: TGCGCCAGCAGCCCGGGACAGGCTGGCTACACCTTC

j_gene: TRBJ2-5
d_gene: TRBD1
v_gene: TRBV6-5
abundance: NA
CDR3aa: CASRGQVSETQYF
CDR3nt: TGTGCCAGCAGGGGACAGGTATCGGAGACCCAGTACTTC

j_gene: TRBJ1-2
d_gene: NA
v_gene: TRBV11-2
abundance: few
CDR3aa: CASSLGLRQANPLDYGYTF
CDR3nt: TGTGCCAGCAGCTTAGGCCTAAGACAGGCCAACCCCTTAGACTATGGCTACACCTTC

j_gene: TRBJ1-2
d_gene: NA
v_gene: TRBV29-1
abundance: NA
CDR3aa: CSVQRGPGGYTF
CDR3nt: TGCAGCGTTCAGCGGGGGCCGGGGGGCTACACCTTC

j_gene: TRBJ2-1
d_gene: NA
v_gene: TRBV10-3
abundance: NA
CDR3aa: CAISPSTGKHNEQFF
CDR3nt: TGTGCCATCAGTCCCAGTACAGGGAAGCACAATGAGCAGTTCTTC

j_gene: TRBJ2-7
d_gene: NA
v_gene: TRBV6-5
abundance: NA
CDR3aa: CASSYAASAYEQYF
CDR3nt: TGTGCCAGCAGTTACGCCGCGAGTGCCTACGAGCAGTACTTC

j_gene: TRBJ1-1
d_gene: NA
v_gene: TRBV3-1/TRBV3-2
abundance: NA
CDR3aa: CASSQDPQAAGRVAFF
CDR3nt: TGTGCCAGCAGCCAAGATCCCCAGGCCGCGGGACGGGTAGCTTTCTTT

j_gene: TRBJ1-6
d_gene: TRBD1
v_gene: TRBV25-1
abundance: NA
CDR3aa: CASTPQGAPNSPLHF
CDR3nt: TGTGCCAGCACTCCACAGGGGGCACCTAATTCACCCCTCCACTTT

j_gene: TRBJ1-5
d_gene: NA
v_gene: TRBV6-6
abundance: once
CDR3aa: CAVHKNSNQPQHF
CDR3nt: TGTGCCGTCCACAAGAATAGCAATCAGCCCCAGCATTTT

j_gene: TRBJ2-4
d_gene: NA
v_gene: TRBV9
abundance: few
CDR3aa: CASSEGLPSGAKNIQYF
CDR3nt: TGTGCCAGCAGCGAGGGACTGCCGTCCGGGGCCAAAAACATTCAGTACTTC

j_gene: TRBJ2-6
d_gene: NA
v_gene: TRBV7-9
abundance: once
CDR3aa: CASSVSGTGANVLTF
CDR3nt: TGTGCCAGCAGCGTGTCAGGGACTGGGGCCAACGTCCTGACTTTC

j_gene: TRBJ1-5
d_gene: NA
v_gene: TRBV4-2
abundance: NA
CDR3aa: CASSHPEFGGAAQPQHF
CDR3nt: TGTGCCAGCAGCCACCCTGAATTTGGGGGGGCGGCTCAGCCCCAGCATTTT

j_gene: TRBJ1-1
d_gene: TRBD1
v_gene: TRBV27
abundance: NA
CDR3aa: CASSSRQGGFTEAFF
CDR3nt: TGTGCCAGCAGCTCTCGACAGGGAGGTTTCACTGAAGCTTTCTTT

j_gene: TRBJ2-7
d_gene: TRBD2
v_gene: TRBV27
abundance: NA
CDR3aa: CASSWGLAGVLSYEQYF
CDR3nt: TGTGCCAGCAGTTGGGGACTAGCGGGAGTTCTCTCCTACGAGCAGTACTTC

j_gene: TRBJ2-3
d_gene: TRBD2
v_gene: TRBV7-2
abundance: once
CDR3aa: CASSSGLAGYTDTQYF
CDR3nt: TGTGCCAGCAGCTCCGGACTAGCGGGGTACACAGATACGCAGTATTTT

j_gene: TRBJ1-1
d_gene: TRBD1
v_gene: TRBV7-3
abundance: NA
CDR3aa: CASSSGGSNTEAFF
CDR3nt: TGTGCCAGCAGCTCAGGGGGTTCGAACACTGAAGCTTTCTTT

j_gene: TRBJ1-2
d_gene: NA
v_gene: TRBV6-5
abundance: NA
CDR3aa: CASEEAGRYGYTF
CDR3nt: TGTGCCAGTGAAGAGGCAGGCAGGTATGGCTACACCTTC

j_gene: TRBJ2-7
d_gene: NA
v_gene: TRBV12-2
abundance: NA
CDR3aa: CASRLSDRTGERGYEQYF
CDR3nt: TGTGCAAGTCGCCTAAGCGATCGGACAGGGGAGAGGGGCTACGAGCAGTACTTC

j_gene: TRBJ2-5
d_gene: TRBD2
v_gene: TRBV27
abundance: once
CDR3aa: CASSSWTSGGAQETQYF
CDR3nt: TGTGCCAGCAGTTCCTGGACTAGCGGGGGGGCACAAGAGACCCAGTACTTC

j_gene: TRBJ1-6
d_gene: TRBD1
v_gene: TRBV7-8
abundance: few
CDR3aa: CASRGRGKSYNSPLHF
CDR3nt: TGTGCCAGCAGGGGCAGGGGGAAATCCTATAATTCACCCCTCCACTTT

j_gene: TRBJ1-4
d_gene: NA
v_gene: TRBV7-9
abundance: NA
CDR3aa: CASSQGTVEKLFF
CDR3nt: TGTGCCAGCAGCCAGGGGACGGTTGAAAAACTGTTTTTT

j_gene: TRBJ1-3
d_gene: NA
v_gene: TRBV5-4
abundance: NA
CDR3aa: CASSRTTGTGNTIYF
CDR3nt: TGTGCCAGCAGCCGCACCACAGGGACTGGAAACACCATATATTTT

j_gene: TRBJ2-7
d_gene: NA
v_gene: TRBV7-2
abundance: few
CDR3aa: CASSLQGGASYEQYF
CDR3nt: TGTGCCAGCAGCTTACAGGGGGGGGCCTCCTACGAGCAGTACTTC

j_gene: TRBJ2-2
d_gene: TRBD2
v_gene: TRBV10-3
abundance: NA
CDR3aa: CAISTPGSSGGYPNTGELFF
CDR3nt: TGTGCCATCAGTACCCCAGGGAGTAGCGGGGGATACCCCAACACCGGGGAGCTGTTTTTT

j_gene: TRBJ1-3
d_gene: NA
v_gene: TRBV30
abundance: medium-sized
CDR3aa: CAWTPGQPYSGNTIYF
CDR3nt: TGTGCCTGGACTCCCGGACAGCCTTACTCTGGAAACACCATATATTTT

j_gene: TRBJ1-1
d_gene: NA
v_gene: TRBV18
abundance: NA
CDR3aa: CASSSPGEAFF
CDR3nt: TGTGCCAGCTCCTCCCCGGGAGAAGCTTTCTTT

j_gene: TRBJ2-5
d_gene: TRBD2
v_gene: TRBV9
abundance: NA
CDR3aa: CASSQGLAPAIETQYF
CDR3nt: TGTGCCAGCAGCCAGGGACTAGCGCCGGCTATAGAGACCCAGTACTTC

j_gene: TRBJ2-7
d_gene: TRBD1
v_gene: TRBV29-1
abundance: NA
CDR3aa: CSVVGDPGGLYEQYF
CDR3nt: TGCAGCGTTGTAGGAGATCCAGGGGGTTTATACGAGCAGTACTTC

j_gene: TRBJ2-7
d_gene: TRBD2
v_gene: TRBV7-2
abundance: NA
CDR3aa: CASSLGDTGGAYEQYF
CDR3nt: TGTGCCAGCAGCTTAGGGGATACGGGGGGAGCCTACGAGCAGTACTTC

j_gene: TRBJ2-5
d_gene: TRBD1
v_gene: TRBV4-1
abundance: NA
CDR3aa: CASSQGGTGGFETQYF
CDR3nt: TGCGCCAGCAGCCAGGGGGGGACAGGGGGCTTCGAGACCCAGTACTTC

j_gene: TRBJ1-5
d_gene: NA
v_gene: TRBV3-1/TRBV3-2
abundance: NA
CDR3aa: CASSPRGVNSNQPQHF
CDR3nt: TGTGCCAGCAGCCCTCGAGGAGTCAATAGCAATCAGCCCCAGCATTTT

j_gene: TRBJ2-7
d_gene: NA
v_gene: TRBV30
abundance: once
CDR3aa: CAWSVGSVTEQYF
CDR3nt: TGTGCCTGGAGTGTAGGCAGTGTTACCGAGCAGTACTTC

j_gene: TRBJ1-2
d_gene: NA
v_gene: TRBV4-2
abundance: NA
CDR3aa: CASSQDTRVSNYGYTF
CDR3nt: TGTGCCAGCAGCCAAGATACCAGGGTGTCAAACTATGGCTACACCTTC